Below, 17 T cell receptor beta chains from the same sample are listed, as sequenced in a study of blood T cell repertoires in COVID-19. Sequencing used immunoSEQ multiplex PCR; TCRdb keeps in-frame clones, though not all of them. This sample has over 150,000 clones; approximately 84% occur once, and the top ten carry about 14%. Sequencing input: peripheral blood. These receptors were taken from a man younger than 30 with active or convalescent COVID-19.

V is TRBV10-3 and J is TRBJ1-4, with D unresolved. The V gene lost 2 bases and the J gene lost 3 bases, with 10 bases spanning the gap. This CDR3 spans 15 amino acids. The germline gives CDR1 ENHRY, CDR2 SYGVKD. CDR3 nucleotides: TGTGCCATCAGTGAGGGCGGAGTGGCTAATGAAAAACTGTTTTTT. Its translation is CAISEGGVANEKLFF.

The rearrangement links TRBV29-1 to TRBJ2-2; D call uncertain. V dropped 3 bases and J dropped 2 bases, with 16 bases sitting between them. CDR3 size: 16 residues. CDR1 is SQVTM, CDR2 ANQGSEA, per germline. For the CDR3, the DNA is TGCAGCGTTGAGTTCGCTAGGCGGTCCAACACCGGGGAGCTGTTTTTT. Its translation is CSVEFARRSNTGELFF.

The chain joins TRBV19 to TRBJ1-2; D remains unclear. The CDR3 is 14 residues long. The germline V and J ends were trimmed by 6 bases and 4 bases, with 15 bases remaining between them. The germline V gene encodes CDR1 LNHDA and CDR2 SQIVND (reference sequence). In DNA, the CDR3 is TGTGCCAGTAGCGCCAGAGGAGACCCCTATGGCTACACCTTC. Its translation: CASSARGDPYGYTF.

The CDR3 loop is CAWSPGGGAGAEAFF. The CDR3 DNA reads TGTGCCTGGTCACCCGGGGGGGGCGCGGGCGCTGAAGCTTTCTTT. This chain links TRBV30 with TRBJ1-1; possible D gene TRBD1, 6 bases. V was cut by 5 bases and J by 6 bases, with 22 bases left in between. Germline V gene data show CDR1 as GTSNPN and CDR2 as SVGIG (reference sequence). The CDR3 consists of 15 residues.

The genes are TRBV24-1 and TRBJ1-4, with 10 bases fitting TRBD1. This CDR3 spans 15 amino acids. Germline loops: CDR1 KGHDR, CDR2 SFDVKD. V trimming: 4 bases; J trimming: 6 bases; junction bases outside the gene matches: 4. The CDR3 protein is CATSDPGTGDEKLFF. The CDR3 DNA reads as TGTGCCACCAGTGACCCTGGGACAGGGGATGAAAAACTGTTTTTT.

The rearrangement uses TRBV19 and TRBJ1-2; tentatively, D is TRBD1 (5 bases). Per germline, CDR1 LNHDA and CDR2 SQIVND (reference sequence). The CDR3 contains 15 residues. V lost 3 bases, J lost 5 bases, and 16 bases lay in between. CDR3 bases: TGTGCCAGTAGTATGTCGCCAGGGAGGCCGTATGGCTACACCTTC. It yields the protein CASSMSPGRPYGYTF.

The chain employs TRBV5-1 and TRBJ1-6, with 7 bases matching TRBD1. Trimming removed 6 bases from V and 8 bases from J; junction bases left unmatched: 5. Looked up from germline, CDR1 is SGHRS and CDR2 is YFSETQ. This CDR3 is 13 amino acids long. The CDR3 nucleotides read TGCGCCAGCAAAAGGGGGCCGGATTCACCCCTCCACTTT. This translates into CASKRGPDSPLHF.

By its share, this clone is medium-sized. V gene TRBV3-1 (or the pseudogene TRBV3-2) combines with J gene TRBJ2-7; TRBD1 aligns across 8 bases. The CDR3 loop spans 17 amino acids. J was trimmed by 4 bases and V by 0 bases; bases with no gene match: 11. CDR1 is LGHDT and CDR2 is YNNKEL in the germline V gene (reference sequence). The CDR3 reads CASSQDGPGQAFYEQYF. CDR3 DNA sequence: TGTGCCAGCAGCCAAGACGGCCCGGGACAGGCTTTTTACGAGCAGTACTTC.

The chain has TRBV5-1 and TRBJ2-5, with D possibly matching TRBD2 (6 bases). The germline gives CDR1 SGHRS, CDR2 YFSETQ. V was clipped by 4 bases and J by 5 bases, with 18 bases between them. The CDR3 sequence is 15 residues long. As DNA, the CDR3 is TGCGCCAGCAGCCCGAGGAACGGGGGTGACGAGACCCAGTACTTC. It yields the protein CASSPRNGGDETQYF.

The rearrangement uses TRBV2 and TRBJ1-5; the match to TRBD1 covers 7 bases. V shed 6 bases, J shed 5 bases, and the junction held 10 bases outside the gene matches. The CDR3 is 15 amino acids. Per germline, CDR1 SNHLY and CDR2 FYNNEI. CDR3 residues: CASSADRAGYQPQHF. CDR3 nucleotide sequence: TGTGCCAGCAGCGCTGACAGGGCCGGGTATCAGCCCCAGCATTTT.

The chain links TRBV28 to TRBJ2-3; D might be TRBD1 (6 bases). V was trimmed by 2 bases and J by 3 bases, leaving 9 bases between them. Germline values: CDR1 MDHEN, CDR2 SYDVKM. This CDR3 has 14 amino acids. CDR3 DNA sequence: TGTGCCAGCAGTTTAGACAGGTTGACAGATACGCAGTATTTT. Translated, it gives CASSLDRLTDTQYF.

The rearrangement joins TRBV7-2 to TRBJ2-1; 10 nucleotides align to TRBD2. The V segment lost 4 bases and the J segment 4 bases; nucleotides outside the gene matches: 4. The germline V gene encodes CDR1 SGHTA and CDR2 FQGNSA. CDR3 length: 15 residues. DNA for the CDR3: TGTGCCAGCAGCTCAAGTAGCGGGAGGTACAATGAGCAGTTCTTC. Its protein is CASSSSSGRYNEQFF.

The genes are TRBV6-6 and TRBJ1-4, with TRBD1 matching 8 bases. V was clipped by 6 bases and J by 4 bases; unmatched bases: 4. This CDR3 has 14 amino acids. From germline, CDR1 is MNHNY and CDR2 SVGAGI (reference sequence). The CDR3 is CASRRTGINEKLFF. The CDR3 region has the DNA TGTGCCAGCAGGCGGACAGGGATTAATGAAAAACTGTTTTTT.

CDR3 residues: CASLLDRGHGYTF. For the CDR3, the DNA is TGTGCCAGCCTTTTGGACAGGGGACATGGCTACACCTTC. The rearrangement joins TRBV12-3 or TRBV12-4 to TRBJ1-2; 9 positions agree with TRBD1. This CDR3 is built from 13 residues. The trim removed 8 bases at V and 6 bases at J, leaving 7 bases unmatched.

CDR3 bases: TGTGCCAGTGGAAGACCTTGGGGGGAAATGGGGGAGCAGTACTTC. Translated, it gives CASGRPWGEMGEQYF. The chain has TRBV27 and TRBJ2-7; tentative D call: TRBD2 (6 bases). The CDR3 length is 15 residues. Germline CDR1 and CDR2: MNHEY and SMNVEV (reference sequence). The V end was cut by 9 bases, the J end by 7 bases, with 25 bases between.

The chain couples TRBV5-1 to TRBJ2-7; TRBD2 agrees at 9 bases. CDR1 SGHRS and CDR2 YFSETQ come from the germline V gene. V gave up 5 bases and J gave up 4 bases; unmatched junction bases: 10. The CDR3 runs 15 residues. CDR3 loop: CASRPQREDRYEQYF. The CDR3 DNA reads as TGCGCCAGCAGACCCCAGCGGGAGGACCGATACGAGCAGTACTTC.

About this clone itself: The same CDR3 is also encoded by other DNA sequences in this sample. V usage is TRBV5-1 and J usage is TRBJ2-2, with D tentatively TRBD1 (5 bases). The germline V gene has CDR1 SGHRS and CDR2 YFSETQ. V gave up 0 bases and J gave up 0 bases, with 6 bases separating them. The CDR3 totals 15 residues. The CDR3 DNA reads as TGCGCCAGCAGCTTGGACAGGCCGAACACCGGGGAGCTGTTTTTT. Protein sequence: CASSLDRPNTGELFF. The full variable domain, in which reference TRBV5-1 and TRBJ2-2 provide the parts outside the CDR3, is KAGVTQTPRYLIKTRGQQVTLSCSPISGHRSVSWYQQTPGQGLQFLFEYFSETQRNKGNFPGRFSGRQFSNSRSEMNVSTLELGDSALYLCASSLDRPNTGELFFGEGSRLTVL.